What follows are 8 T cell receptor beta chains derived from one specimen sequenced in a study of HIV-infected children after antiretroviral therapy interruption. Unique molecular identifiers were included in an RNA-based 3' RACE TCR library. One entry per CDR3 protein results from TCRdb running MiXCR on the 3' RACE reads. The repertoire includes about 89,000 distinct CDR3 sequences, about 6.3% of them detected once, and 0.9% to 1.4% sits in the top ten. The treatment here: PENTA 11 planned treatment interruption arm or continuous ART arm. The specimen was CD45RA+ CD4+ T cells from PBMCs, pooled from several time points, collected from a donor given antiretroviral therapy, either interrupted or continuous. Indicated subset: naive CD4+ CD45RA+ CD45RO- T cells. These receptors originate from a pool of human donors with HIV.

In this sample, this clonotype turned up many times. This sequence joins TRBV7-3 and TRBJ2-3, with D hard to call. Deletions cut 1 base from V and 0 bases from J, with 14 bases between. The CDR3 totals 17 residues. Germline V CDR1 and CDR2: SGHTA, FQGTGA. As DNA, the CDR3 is TGTGCCAGCAGCTTAAATCCTCCTCCTCTTAGCACAGATACGCAGTATTTT. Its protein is CASSLNPPPLSTDTQYF.

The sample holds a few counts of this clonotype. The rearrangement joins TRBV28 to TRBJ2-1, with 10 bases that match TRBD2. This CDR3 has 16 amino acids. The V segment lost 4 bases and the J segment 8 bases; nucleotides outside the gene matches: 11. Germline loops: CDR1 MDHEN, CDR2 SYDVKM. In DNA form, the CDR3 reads TGTGCCAGCAGTTCGCCCGGGAGCGGGGGGGCCGATGAGCAGTTCTTC. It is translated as CASSSPGSGGADEQFF. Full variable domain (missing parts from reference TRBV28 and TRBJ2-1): DVKVTQSSRYLVKRTGEKVFLECVQDMDHENMFWYRQDPGLGLRLIYFSYDVKMKEKGDIPEGYSVSREKKERFSLILESASTNQTSMYLCASSSPGSGGADEQFFGPGTRLTVL.

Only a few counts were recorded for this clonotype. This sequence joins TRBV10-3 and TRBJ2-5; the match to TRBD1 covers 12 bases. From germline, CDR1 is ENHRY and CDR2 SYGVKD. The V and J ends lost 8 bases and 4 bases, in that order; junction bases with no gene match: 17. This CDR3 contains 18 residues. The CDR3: CAIASLGQGAHAGETQYF. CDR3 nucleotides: TGTGCCATCGCTTCCCTGGGACAGGGGGCGCATGCCGGAGAGACCCAGTACTTC.

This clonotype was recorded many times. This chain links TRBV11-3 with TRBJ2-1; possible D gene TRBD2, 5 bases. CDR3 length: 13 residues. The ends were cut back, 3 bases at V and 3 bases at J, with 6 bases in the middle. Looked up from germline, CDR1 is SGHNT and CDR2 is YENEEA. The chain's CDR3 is CASSFDYYNEQFF. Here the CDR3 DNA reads TGTGCCAGCAGCTTCGACTACTACAATGAGCAGTTCTTC.

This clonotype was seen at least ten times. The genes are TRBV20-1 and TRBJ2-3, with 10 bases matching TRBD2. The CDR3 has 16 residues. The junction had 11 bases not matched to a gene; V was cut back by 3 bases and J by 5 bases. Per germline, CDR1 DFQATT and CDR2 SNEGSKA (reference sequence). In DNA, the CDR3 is TGCAGTGCTAGGACCTGGCTAGCGGGAGTCGGAGATACGCAGTATTTT. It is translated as CSARTWLAGVGDTQYF.

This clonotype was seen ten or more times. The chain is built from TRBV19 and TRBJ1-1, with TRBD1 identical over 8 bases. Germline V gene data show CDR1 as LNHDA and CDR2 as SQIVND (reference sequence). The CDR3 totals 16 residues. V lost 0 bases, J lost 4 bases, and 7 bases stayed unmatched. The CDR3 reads CASSIDLGTGGTEAFF. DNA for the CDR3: TGTGCCAGTAGTATAGACCTTGGGACAGGTGGCACTGAAGCTTTCTTT. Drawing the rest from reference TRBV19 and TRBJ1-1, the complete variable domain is DGGITQSPKYLFRKEGQNVTLSCEQNLNHDAMYWYRQDPGQGLRLIYYSQIVNDFQKGDIAEGYSVSREKKESFPLTVTSAQKNPTAFYLCASSIDLGTGGTEAFFGQGTRLTVV.

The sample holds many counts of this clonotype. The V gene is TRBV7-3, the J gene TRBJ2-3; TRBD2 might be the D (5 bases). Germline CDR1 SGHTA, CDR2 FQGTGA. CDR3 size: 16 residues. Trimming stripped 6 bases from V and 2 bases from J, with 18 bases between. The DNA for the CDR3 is TGTGCCAGCAGTTATGGAAGGACTGACAACACAGATACGCAGTATTTT. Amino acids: CASSYGRTDNTDTQYF.

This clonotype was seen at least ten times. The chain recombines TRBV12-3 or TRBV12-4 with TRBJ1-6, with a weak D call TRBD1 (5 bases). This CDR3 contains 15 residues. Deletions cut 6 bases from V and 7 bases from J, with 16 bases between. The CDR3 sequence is CASSSPGRLNSPLHF. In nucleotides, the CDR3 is TGTGCCAGCAGCTCACCGGGACGGCTGAATTCACCCCTCCACTTT.